These T cell receptor beta chains were read from a single sample in a study of monozygotic twins with inflammatory bowel disease. TCRdb reprocessed the 5' RACE reads and keeps a single row for each CDR3 protein, giving no DNA. The clone table shows about 350,000 distinct CDR3 sequences, with the ten largest holding under 2.5%. Sequencing used blood. The source of these receptors is a human donor with ulcerative colitis or Crohn's disease, or a healthy co-twin of an affected twin (not recorded which). Each CDR3 is given with its conserved first and last residue.

TRBJ2-7 TRBV4-1 CASSLSPFNEQYF
TRBJ2-7 TRBV5-1 CASSVGTGTQYEQYF
TRBJ1-5 TRBV20-1 CSARVPPGGNQPQHF
TRBJ1-2 TRBV4-1 CASSQGWGGATSNYGYTF
TRBJ2-3 TRBV28 CASSFSRAAVRDTQYF
TRBJ2-7 TRBV27 CASSRTSGGTYEQYF
TRBJ2-3 TRBV20-1 CSAPGTGSTDTQYF
TRBJ2-2 TRBV7-2 CASSLGRTGELLF
TRBJ2-3 TRBV15 CATASGRSSGDTQYF
TRBJ2-1 TRBV19 CASRLASGGNEQFF
TRBJ2-7 TRBV19 CASSPQDRGYEQYF
TRBJ2-6 TRBV6-1 CASRKGLGANVLTF
TRBJ2-3 TRBV20-1 CSATPPTDTQYF
TRBJ2-4 TRBV20-1 CSARGGAVKNMQYF
TRBJ2-1 TRBV27 CASSSLGLAGGNEQFF
TRBJ2-3 TRBV27 CASSSLSTDTQYF
TRBJ2-1 TRBV12-3/TRBV12-4 CASSRRLAGESEQFF
TRBJ1-1 TRBV5-5 CASSFNRNTEAFF
TRBJ2-5 TRBV11-2 CASSLRDRSWETQYF
TRBJ2-2 TRBV7-6 CASSLSRGPVLGTGELFF
TRBJ2-1 TRBV5-1 CASSHGGGPYNEQFF
TRBJ2-1 TRBV5-4 CASSFRQGARGEQFF
TRBJ1-1 TRBV9 CASSVEQGSEAFF
TRBJ2-1 TRBV9 CASSPLGGGSYYNEQFF